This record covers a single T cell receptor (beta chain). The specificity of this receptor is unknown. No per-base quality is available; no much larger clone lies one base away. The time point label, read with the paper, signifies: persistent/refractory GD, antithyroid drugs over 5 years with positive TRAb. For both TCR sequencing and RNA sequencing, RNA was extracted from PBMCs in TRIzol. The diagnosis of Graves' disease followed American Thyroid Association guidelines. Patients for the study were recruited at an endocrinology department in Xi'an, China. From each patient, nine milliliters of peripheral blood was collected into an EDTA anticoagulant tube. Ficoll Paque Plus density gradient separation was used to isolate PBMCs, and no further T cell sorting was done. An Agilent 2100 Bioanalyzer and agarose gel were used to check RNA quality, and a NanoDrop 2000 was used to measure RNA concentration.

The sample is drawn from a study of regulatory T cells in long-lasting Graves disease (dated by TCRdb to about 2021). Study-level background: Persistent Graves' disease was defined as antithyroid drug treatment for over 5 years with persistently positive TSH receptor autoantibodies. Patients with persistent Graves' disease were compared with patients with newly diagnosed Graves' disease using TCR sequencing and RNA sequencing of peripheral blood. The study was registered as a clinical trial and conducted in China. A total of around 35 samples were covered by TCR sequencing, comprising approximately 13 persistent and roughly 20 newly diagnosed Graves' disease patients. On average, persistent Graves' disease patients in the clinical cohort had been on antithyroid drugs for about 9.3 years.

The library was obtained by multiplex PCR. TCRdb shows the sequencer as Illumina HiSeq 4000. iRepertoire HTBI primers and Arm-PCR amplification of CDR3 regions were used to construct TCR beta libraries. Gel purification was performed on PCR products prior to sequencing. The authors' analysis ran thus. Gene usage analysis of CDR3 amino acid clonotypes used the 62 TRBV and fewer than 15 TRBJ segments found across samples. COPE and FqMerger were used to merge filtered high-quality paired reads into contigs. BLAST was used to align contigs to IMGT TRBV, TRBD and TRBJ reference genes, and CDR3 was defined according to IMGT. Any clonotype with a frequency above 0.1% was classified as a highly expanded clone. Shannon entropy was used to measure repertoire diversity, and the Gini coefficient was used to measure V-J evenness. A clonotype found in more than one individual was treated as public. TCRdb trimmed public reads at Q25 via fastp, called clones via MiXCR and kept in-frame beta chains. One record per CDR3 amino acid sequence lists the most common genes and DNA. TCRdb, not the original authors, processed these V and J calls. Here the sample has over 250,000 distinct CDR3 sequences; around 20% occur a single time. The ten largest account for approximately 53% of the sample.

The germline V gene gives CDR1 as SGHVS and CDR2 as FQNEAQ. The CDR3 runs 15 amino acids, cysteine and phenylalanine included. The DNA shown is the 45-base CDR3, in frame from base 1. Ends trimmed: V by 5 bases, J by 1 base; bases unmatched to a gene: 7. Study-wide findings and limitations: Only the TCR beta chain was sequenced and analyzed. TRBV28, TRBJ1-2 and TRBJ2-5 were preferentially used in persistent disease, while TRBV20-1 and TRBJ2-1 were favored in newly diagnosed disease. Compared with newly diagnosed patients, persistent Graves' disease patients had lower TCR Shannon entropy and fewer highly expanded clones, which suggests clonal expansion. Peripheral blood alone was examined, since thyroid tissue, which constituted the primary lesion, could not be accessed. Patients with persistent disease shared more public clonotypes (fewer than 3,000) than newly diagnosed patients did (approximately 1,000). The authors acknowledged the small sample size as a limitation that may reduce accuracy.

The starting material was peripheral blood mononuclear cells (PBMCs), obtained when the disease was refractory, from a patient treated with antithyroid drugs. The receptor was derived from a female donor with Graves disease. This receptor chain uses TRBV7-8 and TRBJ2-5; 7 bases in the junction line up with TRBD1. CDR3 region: CASSGGTDLQETQYF. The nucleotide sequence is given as TGTGCCAGCAGCGGTGGGACAGATCTCCAAGAGACCCAGTACTTC.